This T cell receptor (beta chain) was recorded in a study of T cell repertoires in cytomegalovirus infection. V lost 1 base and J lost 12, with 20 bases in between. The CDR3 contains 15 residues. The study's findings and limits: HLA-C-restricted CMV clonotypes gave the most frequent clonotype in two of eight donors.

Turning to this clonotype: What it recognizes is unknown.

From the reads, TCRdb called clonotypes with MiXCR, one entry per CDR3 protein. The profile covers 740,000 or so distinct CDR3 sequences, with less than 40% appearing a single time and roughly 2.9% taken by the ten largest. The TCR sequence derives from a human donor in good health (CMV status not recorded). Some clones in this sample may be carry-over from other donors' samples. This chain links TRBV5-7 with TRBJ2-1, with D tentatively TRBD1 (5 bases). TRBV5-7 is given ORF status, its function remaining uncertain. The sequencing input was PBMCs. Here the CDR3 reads CASSLNGAQSSVQFF. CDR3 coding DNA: TGTGCCAGCAGCTTGAATGGGGCGCAGTCATCGGTGCAGTTCTTC.